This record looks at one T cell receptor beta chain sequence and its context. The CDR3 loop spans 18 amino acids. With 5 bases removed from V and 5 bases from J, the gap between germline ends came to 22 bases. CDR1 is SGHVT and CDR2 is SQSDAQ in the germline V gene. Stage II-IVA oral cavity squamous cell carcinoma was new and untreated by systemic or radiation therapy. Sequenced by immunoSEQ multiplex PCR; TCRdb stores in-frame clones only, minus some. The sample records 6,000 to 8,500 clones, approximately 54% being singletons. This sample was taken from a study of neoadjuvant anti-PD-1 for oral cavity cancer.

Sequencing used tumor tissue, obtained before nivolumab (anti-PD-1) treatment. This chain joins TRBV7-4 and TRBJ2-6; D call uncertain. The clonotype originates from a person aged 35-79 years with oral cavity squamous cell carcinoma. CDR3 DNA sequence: TGTGCCAGCAGCCTACATGGTTGCTCACAAAGTCGGGCCAACGTCCTGACTTTC. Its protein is CASSLHGCSQSRANVLTF.